The 24 T cell receptor beta chains presented below share a single source sample, sequenced in a study of OX40 agonist ivuxolimab in advanced cancers. Measured with immunoSEQ multiplex PCR; TCRdb has only the in-frame clones, and not every one. Here the sample spans 80,000 to 95,000 clones, roughly 80% being singletons. The sample consisted of CD4+ or CD8+ T cells sorted from blood, taken in a trial of the OX40 agonist ivuxolimab. Source of these receptors: an adult with an advanced solid tumor such as melanoma, head and neck, liver or kidney cancer.

The rearrangement uses TRBV19 and TRBJ1-1, with 8 bases fitting TRBD1. Per germline, CDR1 LNHDA and CDR2 SQIVND (reference sequence). The CDR3 is 16 residues long. V shed 2 bases, J shed 3 bases, and the junction held 8 bases outside the gene matches. CDR3 amino acids: CASSILRQGFHTEAFF. Written as DNA, the CDR3 is TGTGCCAGTAGTATATTGAGACAGGGGTTCCACACTGAAGCTTTCTTT.

The rearrangement links TRBV5-1 to TRBJ2-5; D gene ambiguous. V lost 2 bases and J 3 bases, leaving 11 bases between the germline ends. Germline V gene lookup returns CDR1 SGHRS and CDR2 YFSETQ. This CDR3 is built from 14 residues. CDR3 sequence reads: CASSFGSNKETQYF. Written as DNA, the CDR3 is TGCGCCAGCAGCTTTGGGTCCAACAAAGAGACCCAGTACTTC.

This rearrangement joins TRBV14 to TRBJ2-3; 7 bases line up with TRBD2. The CDR3 is made up of 18 amino acids. The V gene's germline CDR1 is SGHDN and CDR2 FVKESK. J gave up 0 bases and V 0 bases, and 9 bases lay outside the gene matches. CDR3 amino acids: CASSQERGLAVSTDTQYF. DNA of the CDR3: TGTGCCAGCAGCCAAGAACGGGGCCTAGCGGTGAGCACAGATACGCAGTATTTT.

This clone occurred a few times. The chain uses TRBV10-3 and TRBJ1-6; 9 positions agree with TRBD1. Germline lookup yields CDR1 ENHRY and CDR2 SYGVKD. With 4 bases clipped from V and 7 bases from J, the junction kept 5 bases outside the gene matches. CDR3 length: 15 residues. The CDR3 nucleotides are TGTGCCATCAGTGTCGGGACAGGGACAAATTCACCCCTCCACTTT. It specifies CAISVGTGTNSPLHF.

The chain uses TRBV5-1 and TRBJ2-3; TRBD2 matches 10 bases. The germline V gene has CDR1 SGHRS and CDR2 YFSETQ. The CDR3 totals 16 residues. The junction had 5 bases not matched to a gene; V was cut back by 0 bases and J by 4 bases. CDR3 bases: TGCGCCAGCAGCTTGGTACTAGCGGGGCTGGCAGATACGCAGTATTTT. This translates into CASSLVLAGLADTQYF.

This clone was seen just once. The chain has TRBV18 and TRBJ1-1; no firm D call. The CDR3 is 14 amino acids. V was trimmed by 4 bases and J by 0 bases, leaving 9 bases between them. Looked up from germline, CDR1 is KGHSH and CDR2 is LQKENI. The CDR3 sequence is CASSRTDMNTEAFF. The CDR3 DNA reads TGTGCCAGCTCACGCACGGATATGAACACTGAAGCTTTCTTT.

V and J are TRBV4-3 and TRBJ1-2, with D perhaps matching TRBD1 (5 bases). Between the trimmed V and J ends, which lost 0 bases and 3 bases, there was a span of 14 bases. Germline V gene lookup returns CDR1 LGHNA and CDR2 YSLEER. The CDR3 consists of 16 residues. The CDR3 spells CASSQDNTPGYYGYTF. The CDR3 coding sequence is TGCGCCAGCAGCCAAGATAACACCCCAGGGTACTATGGCTACACCTTC.

This clone occurred once. The chain is built from TRBV28 and TRBJ2-5, with D unclear. The length of the CDR3 is 12 residues. The germline V gene has CDR1 MDHEN and CDR2 SYDVKM. V lost 6 bases, J lost 2 bases, and 7 bases lay in between. This CDR3 is CASRRSQETQYF. The CDR3, as DNA: TGTGCCAGCAGGAGATCACAAGAGACCCAGTACTTC.

This rearrangement joins TRBV4-2 to TRBJ1-2; D may be TRBD1 (5 bases). Looked up from germline, CDR1 is LGHNA and CDR2 is YNFKEQ. This CDR3 comprises 14 residues. Trimming took 0 bases from V and 8 from J, leaving 13 bases between them. CDR3 sequence reads: CASSQDWRDGGYTF. CDR3 sequence (DNA): TGTGCCAGCAGCCAAGATTGGAGGGACGGCGGCTACACCTTC.

The CDR3 nucleotides are TGTGCCAGCAGTGATGGAGGGACAGGCCTAAATTCACCCCTCCACTTT. Translated: CASSDGGTGLNSPLHF. The chain uses TRBV2 and TRBJ1-6; 8 nucleotides line up with TRBD1. This CDR3 has 16 amino acids. Germline V gives CDR1 SNHLY, CDR2 FYNNEI. The ends lost 3 bases at V and 7 bases at J; junction bases unmatched: 8.

The V call is TRBV7-3, the J call TRBJ2-7, with a tentative D call TRBD1 (6 bases). The V gene lost 0 bases and the J gene lost 6 bases, with 12 bases spanning the gap. Germline loops: CDR1 SGHTA, CDR2 FQGTGA. CDR3 length: 14 amino acids. DNA of the CDR3: TGTGCCAGCAGCTTAACGGTAACAGGGAGCGAGCAGTACTTC. It yields the protein CASSLTVTGSEQYF.

The gene calls are TRBV5-1 and TRBJ1-5, with D hard to call. The CDR3 has 14 amino acids. Trimming cost V 0 bases and J 5 bases, with 9 bases left between them. Germline V gives CDR1 SGHRS, CDR2 YFSETQ. The CDR3 reads CASSLDGRDQPQHF. In nucleotides, the CDR3 is TGCGCCAGCAGCTTGGATGGCCGAGATCAGCCCCAGCATTTT.

This sequence joins TRBV5-4 and TRBJ2-5, with 9 bases identical to TRBD2. Trimming removed 0 bases from V and 2 bases from J; junction bases left unmatched: 5. Germline loops: CDR1 SGHNT, CDR2 YYREEE (reference sequence). The CDR3 has 16 amino acids. CDR3 loop: CASSLESAGGQETQYF. The CDR3 bases are TGTGCCAGCAGCTTGGAGTCTGCGGGGGGGCAAGAGACCCAGTACTTC.

In this sample, this clone turned up once. V usage is TRBV18 and J usage is TRBJ1-1; 8 nucleotides align to TRBD1. This CDR3 is 15 amino acids long. V was pared by 2 bases and J by 5 bases, with 7 bases of the junction left unmatched. Germline CDR1 reads KGHSH; CDR2 reads LQKENI. The CDR3 reads CASSPAGQGGTEAFF. The CDR3 DNA is TGTGCCAGCTCACCAGCCGGACAGGGAGGGACTGAAGCTTTCTTT.

This chain connects TRBV5-4 to TRBJ1-2; D may be TRBD1 (6 bases). The V gene lost 0 bases and the J gene lost 8 bases, with 11 bases spanning the gap. The CDR3 spans 13 residues. In germline, CDR1 is SGHNT, CDR2 YYREEE (reference sequence). DNA of the CDR3: TGTGCCAGCAGCTTGGTAGGGGGGCTCGGCTACACCTTC. Protein product: CASSLVGGLGYTF.

The chain couples TRBV4-1 to TRBJ2-1; 9 positions agree with TRBD1. After removal of 4 bases from V and 8 bases from J, the junction contained 18 bases not matched to a gene. The CDR3 is 18 amino acids. Germline-derived CDR1 and CDR2 are MGHRA and YSYEKL. CDR3 amino acids: CASSRGDTGTGNWDEQFF. The CDR3 DNA sequence: TGCGCCAGCAGCCGGGGGGATACCGGGACAGGGAACTGGGATGAGCAGTTCTTC.

This chain links TRBV19 with TRBJ2-1, with 13 bases matching TRBD2. Germline assignment: CDR1 LNHDA and CDR2 SQIVND (reference sequence). This CDR3 region has 19 residues. V gave up 6 bases and J gave up 4 bases; unmatched junction bases: 15. The CDR3 sequence is CASRRLRRTSGGPYNEQFF. In nucleotides, the CDR3 is TGTGCCAGTAGACGACTCCGACGGACTAGCGGGGGACCATACAATGAGCAGTTCTTC. Full variable domain (rest looked up from reference TRBV19 and TRBJ2-1): DGGITQSPKYLFRKEGQNVTLSCEQNLNHDAMYWYRQDPGQGLRLIYYSQIVNDFQKGDIAEGYSVSREKKESFPLTVTSAQKNPTAFYLCASRRLRRTSGGPYNEQFFGPGTRLTVL.

The chain couples TRBV9 to TRBJ2-4; possibly TRBD1 for D (6 bases). CDR1 and CDR2 (germline): SGDLS, YYNGEE. The CDR3 runs to 17 residues. V was cut by 3 bases and J by 3 bases, with 19 bases left in between. CDR3 loop: CASSAQGSSFGKNIQYF. In nucleotides, the CDR3 is TGTGCCAGCAGCGCGCAGGGGTCATCGTTTGGCAAAAACATTCAGTACTTC.

V and J are TRBV28 and TRBJ2-7; D unresolved. CDR3 size: 11 residues. In germline, CDR1 is MDHEN, CDR2 SYDVKM. The V end was cut by 3 bases, the J end by 4 bases, with 4 bases between. The CDR3 spells CASSLRYEQYF. The CDR3 DNA reads as TGTGCCAGCAGTTTGCGTTACGAGCAGTACTTC.

This clone has more than one count but fewer than ten. The V call is TRBV11-3, the J call TRBJ1-1; 8 nucleotides match TRBD1. V gave up 1 base and J gave up 1 base; unmatched junction bases: 5. The CDR3 runs 16 residues. In germline, CDR1 is SGHNT, CDR2 YENEEA. CDR3 residues: CASSLVAGGENTEAFF. In DNA, the CDR3 is TGTGCCAGCAGCTTAGTTGCAGGGGGCGAGAACACTGAAGCTTTCTTT.

In this sample, this clone turned up a few times. The CDR3 spells CASSLIALTYEQYF. The CDR3 DNA follows: TGTGCCAGCAGCTTAATAGCGCTTACCTACGAGCAGTACTTC. The chain is built from TRBV7-9 and TRBJ2-7, with a tentative D call TRBD2 (5 bases). The germline V and J ends were trimmed by 2 bases and 2 bases, with 10 bases remaining between them. CDR1 SEHNR and CDR2 FQNEAQ come from the germline V gene (reference sequence). The CDR3 covers 14 residues. The entire variable domain, with the rest obtained from reference TRBV7-9 and TRBJ2-7, is as follows: DTGVSQNPRHKITKRGQNVTFRCDPISEHNRLYWYRQTLGQGPEFLTYFQNEAQLEKSRLLSDRFSAERPKGSFSTLEIQRTEQGDSAMYLCASSLIALTYEQYFGPGTRLTVT.

This clone showed up just once. The chain couples TRBV28 to TRBJ2-5; 12 nucleotides align to TRBD2. Trimming took 0 bases from V and 4 from J; bases not matched to a gene: 6. Per the germline V gene, CDR1 is MDHEN and CDR2 is SYDVKM. The CDR3 covers 17 residues. CDR3 region: CASSLWTSGGSGETQYF. CDR3 bases: TGTGCCAGCAGTTTATGGACTAGCGGGGGCTCAGGAGAGACCCAGTACTTC.

This clone was observed a single time. This chain joins TRBV2 and TRBJ2-7; 9 positions agree with TRBD1. The CDR3 contains 14 residues. The J segment lost 6 bases and the V segment lost 9 bases, leaving 12 bases of the junction unmatched. Germline CDR1 is SNHLY and CDR2 is FYNNEI. As DNA, the CDR3 is TGTGCCAGTAGACCGGGACAGGGACTCGGCGAGCAGTACTTC. The encoded protein is CASRPGQGLGEQYF.

The chain links TRBV7-9 to TRBJ2-1; possible D gene TRBD1, 5 bases. This CDR3 has 17 residues. V was trimmed by 5 bases and J by 4 bases, leaving 21 bases between them. The germline V gene encodes CDR1 SEHNR and CDR2 FQNEAQ (reference sequence). The CDR3 bases are TGTGCCAGCAGCCCACTACATTTATTGGACAAGTACAATGAGCAGTTCTTC. Protein sequence: CASSPLHLLDKYNEQFF.